The clone carrying this T cell receptor (beta chain) came up many times. As yet, its antigen is unknown. This sample stems from a study of regulatory T cells in long-lasting Graves disease. Germline assignment: CDR1 MNHEY and CDR2 SVGAGI. Trimming removed 0 bases from V and 4 bases from J, with 9 bases in between. This CDR3 spans 14 amino acids. Findings and limits, study-wide: Patients with persistent disease shared 2,900 or so public clonotypes, outpacing the approximately 870 shared by new patients. It was in persistent disease that TRBV28, TRBJ1-2 and TRBJ2-5 were favored.

Combining iRepertoire HTBI primers with Arm-PCR of CDR3 regions, the authors built TCR beta libraries. TCRdb re-derived calls from the multiplex PCR reads in MiXCR, one entry per CDR3 protein. In the table there are 350,000 to 450,000 distinct CDR3 sequences, around 20% of which are singletons. The time point was: persistent/refractory GD, antithyroid drugs over 5 years with positive TRAb. PBMC RNA was the source of the TCR library. Guidelines of the American Thyroid Association were used to diagnose Graves' disease. This chain uses TRBV6-5 with TRBJ1-2; maybe TRBD1 (5 bases). Sequencing used peripheral blood mononuclear cells (PBMCs), obtained when the disease was refractory, from a patient treated with antithyroid drugs. The origin of this receptor is a female donor with Graves disease. The DNA of the CDR3 is TGTGCCAGCAGTTACTCGGGGGGGTCCTATGGCTACACCTTC. It specifies CASSYSGGSYGYTF.